The sequence of this TCR beta chain was determined in a study of shared clonotypes between healthy human individuals (TCRdb year 2020). Turning to the overall study: A couple of women and a few men aged 18 to 49 years were included in the cohort. For each donor, three plates each were used for CD4 naive and CD4 memory, two plates were used for CD8 naive, and one plate was used for CD8 memory. To estimate repertoire size and how much clonotypes are shared between individuals, the study performed deep sequencing of blood TCR repertoires from a few healthy adults. To increase sequencing depth and limit assay-specific biases, different laboratories used diverse techniques to prepare libraries and sequence TCR repertoires. Leukapheresis yielded between about 0.94 and 9.5 billion PBMCs per donor.

V is pared back by 5 bases and J by 4 bases, with 11 bases lying between the germline termini. The CDR3 measures 13 amino acids from cysteine to phenylalanine. Here the CDR3 DNA is all that survives: 39 bases in frame from base 1. In the germline V gene (reference sequence), CDR1 corresponds to SEHNR and CDR2 to FQNEAQ. Broader findings and caveats from the paper: Sharing across several donors was observed for roughly 5% of naive CD4, over 3% of naive CD8, about 2.5% of memory CD4, and roughly 0.4% of memory CD8 clonotypes. Naive subsets generally had larger estimated clonotype richness than memory subsets. Based on pairwise subsampling, the degree of clonotype sharing among donors was expected to be affected by sequencing depth. Sampling was restricted to blood, and TCR repertoires in tissues likely differ from the TCR repertoires found in blood. Rarefaction of sorted-subset datasets indicated incomplete sequencing despite the large sequencing depth. Higher generation probabilities were observed for clonotypes shared by all four sorted-subset donors than for non-shared clonotypes. Because the study included a small number of donors, the genetic and exposure-history diversity represented was limited.

With respect to this clone: What antigen it recognizes has not been identified. No much larger clone exists at a distance of one base, and base qualities are not known.

The donors were healthy, HIV-negative adults who had no recently reported acute infections or vaccinations. Only Caucasian adults living in Nashville, Tennessee, USA were represented among the donors. CD4+ T cells were enriched by magnetic negative selection, after which naive cells were positively selected on CD45RA and the negative fraction was taken as the memory subset. After blood collection by leukapheresis, PBMCs were isolated using Ficoll-Histopaque density gradient centrifugation and then cryopreserved in the vapor phase of liquid nitrogen. Analytical flow cytometry was used to check the purity and quantity of each magnetically sorted T cell population. Genomic DNA was isolated from every sorted fraction and measured by UV absorbance on a Nanodrop 2000c. TCR CDR3 regions were amplified from genomic DNA by multiplex PCR using the deep immunoSEQ assay. For each cell subset, the extracted genomic DNA was distributed evenly across all wells of several immunoSEQ 96-well plates, and each plate served as one replicate. For sorted subsets, each replicate PCR was loaded with about 0.2 ug genomic DNA, equivalent to 25,000 to 35,000 T cell genomes. Purified libraries were quantified with a Qubit 3.0 fluorometer, sized on a Bioanalyzer 2100, and re-quantified with the KAPA Library Quantification kit. Each immunoSEQ 96-well plate was sequenced on its own single-read 150-cycle Illumina NextSeq 550 flow cell. On the authors' methods: Because only junctional sequences without quality scores were contained in the immunoSEQ output, filtering matching that applied to full-length reads could not be performed. To assign V/J genes and CDR3, sequences were annotated against IMGT germline references using PyIR, a Python wrapper for IgBLAST v1.9. Reads with weak V/J assignments (E-value above 1e-6), missing CDR3, stop codons, out-of-frame junctions, or ambiguous translated residues were removed. V3J clonotypes were defined by identical inferred V gene, J gene, and CDR3 amino acid sequence. Percentage overlap between repertoires was computed as shared unique clonotypes divided by the size of the smaller repertoire. Richness of each repertoire was evaluated using RTK rarefaction, the Chao1 estimator, and Recon v2.1 estimates of unobserved clonotypes. Generation probabilities for all TCRbeta clonotypes obtained by the gDNA method from four donors were computed using OLGA. TCRdb provides this immuneACCESS table in a form limited to in-frame rearrangements. Some clones are lacking; in checked studies, under half of them reflect an unresolved V gene, and why the rest are absent is not known. V, J and clone size were drawn from that table, and D and trimming were deduced from the DNA. The sample table lists 2,500,000 or so clones, 80% to 95% of them with a count of one. The top ten clonotypes cover 0.37% of the sample.

This receptor was identified in a man younger than 30 in good health. Some clones in this sample may be carry-over from other donors' samples. Sequencing used naive CD4+ T cells from PBMCs. The sample's cell subset or site label is to be understood as: CD45RA+ positively selected. Here the chain combines TRBV7-9 and TRBJ1-2; no D gene can be assigned with confidence. The bases read TGTGCCAGCAGCCCTGGCGCGGCCTATGGCTACACCTTC. This is translated as CASSPGAAYGYTF.